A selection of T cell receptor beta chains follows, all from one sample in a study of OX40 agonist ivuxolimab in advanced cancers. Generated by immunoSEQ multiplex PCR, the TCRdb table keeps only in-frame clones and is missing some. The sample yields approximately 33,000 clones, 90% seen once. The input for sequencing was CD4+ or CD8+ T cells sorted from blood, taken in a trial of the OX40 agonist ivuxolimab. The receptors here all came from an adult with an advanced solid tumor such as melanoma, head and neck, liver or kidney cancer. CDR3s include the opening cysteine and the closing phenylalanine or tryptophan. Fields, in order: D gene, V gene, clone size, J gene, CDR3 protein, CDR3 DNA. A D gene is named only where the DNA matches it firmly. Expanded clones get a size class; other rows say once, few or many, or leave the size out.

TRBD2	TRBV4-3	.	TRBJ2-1	CASSQDSSGAYNEQFF	TGCGCCAGCAGCCAAGACTCTAGCGGGGCTTACAATGAGCAGTTCTTC
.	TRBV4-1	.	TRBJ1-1	CAASQGKNTEAFF	TGCGCCGCCTCACAGGGAAAGAACACTGAAGCTTTCTTT
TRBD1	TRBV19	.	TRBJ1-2	CASSFDRVEYGYTF	TGTGCCAGTAGTTTCGACAGGGTGGAGTATGGCTACACCTTC
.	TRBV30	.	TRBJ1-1	CAWSPPEGIWAEAFF	TGTGCCTGGAGCCCTCCCGAGGGGATCTGGGCTGAAGCTTTCTTT
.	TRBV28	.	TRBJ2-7	CASSFWGSSTYEQYF	TGTGCCAGCAGTTTCTGGGGGAGTTCGACCTACGAGCAGTACTTC
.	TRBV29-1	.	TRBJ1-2	CSVEGTATFANYGYTF	TGCAGCGTTGAAGGGACAGCGACCTTCGCTAACTATGGCTACACCTTC
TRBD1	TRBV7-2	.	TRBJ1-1	CASSSNRGAGIDTEAFF	TGTGCCAGCAGCTCCAACAGGGGGGCAGGTATCGACACTGAAGCTTTCTTT
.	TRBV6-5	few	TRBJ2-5	CASSYSGGWQETQYF	TGTGCCAGCAGTTACTCCGGGGGATGGCAAGAGACCCAGTACTTC
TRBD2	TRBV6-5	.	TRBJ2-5	CASSFGTSQETQYF	TGTGCCAGCAGTTTCGGGACTAGCCAAGAGACCCAGTACTTC
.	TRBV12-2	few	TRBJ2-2	CASRLKTGEGTGELFF	TGTGCAAGTCGCTTGAAAACGGGAGAGGGGACCGGGGAGCTGTTTTTT
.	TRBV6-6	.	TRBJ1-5	CASSYSASQPQHF	TGTGCCAGCAGTTACTCGGCCAGCCAGCCCCAGCATTTT
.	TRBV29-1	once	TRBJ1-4	CSVVGGDGEKLFF	TGCAGCGTCGTCGGGGGAGACGGCGAAAAACTGTTTTTT
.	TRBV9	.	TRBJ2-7	CASSVDFLDGEQYF	TGTGCCAGCAGCGTAGACTTTTTGGATGGCGAGCAGTACTTC
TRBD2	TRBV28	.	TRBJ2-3	CASRPPFVERGRSDTQYF	TGTGCCAGCAGGCCGCCATTCGTCGAGCGGGGGCGATCAGATACGCAGTATTTT
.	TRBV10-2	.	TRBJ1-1	CAIRMGGGGTEAFF	TGCGCCATCAGAATGGGCGGTGGAGGCACTGAAGCTTTCTTT
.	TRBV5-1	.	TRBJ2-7	CASIAGGGEQYF	TGCGCCAGCATCGCGGGCGGGGGCGAGCAATACTTC
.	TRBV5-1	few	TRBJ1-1	CASSWGRVNTEAFF	TGCGCCAGCAGCTGGGGGAGGGTTAACACTGAAGCTTTCTTT
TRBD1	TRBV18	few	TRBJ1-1	CASSPLPMTGGNTEAFF	TGTGCCAGCTCACCACTCCCGATGACAGGGGGGAACACTGAAGCTTTCTTT
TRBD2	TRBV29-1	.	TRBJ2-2	CSVLLAGGNTGELFF	TGCAGCGTTCTCCTAGCGGGAGGGAACACCGGGGAGCTGTTTTTT
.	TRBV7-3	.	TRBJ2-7	CASSLVTYEQYF	TGTGCCAGCAGCTTAGTAACCTACGAGCAGTACTTC
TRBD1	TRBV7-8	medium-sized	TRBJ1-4	CASSSEGARGNEKLFF	TGTGCCAGCAGCTCCGAAGGGGCCAGGGGGAATGAAAAACTGTTTTTT
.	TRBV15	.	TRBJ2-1	CATSRSRDLIDEQFF	TGTGCCACCAGCAGATCCCGGGACCTGATCGATGAGCAGTTCTTC
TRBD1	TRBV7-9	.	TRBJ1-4	CASSPRGTGVEKLFF	TGTGCCAGCTCCCCTAGGGGGACAGGTGTTGAAAAACTGTTTTTT
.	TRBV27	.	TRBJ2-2	CASSSLLVNTGELFF	TGTGCCAGCAGTTCACTGCTAGTGAACACCGGGGAGCTGTTTTTT
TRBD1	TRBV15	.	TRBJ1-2	CATSRVTGGAYGYTF	TGTGCCACCAGCAGGGTAACAGGGGGTGCCTATGGCTACACCTTC
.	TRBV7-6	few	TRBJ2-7	CASSLEGGIGYEQYF	TGTGCCAGCAGCTTAGAAGGCGGGATAGGCTACGAGCAGTACTTC
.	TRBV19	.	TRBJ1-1	CASTWGAWTEAFF	TGTGCCAGTACCTGGGGGGCTTGGACTGAAGCTTTCTTT
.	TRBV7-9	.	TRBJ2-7	CASSGSGTPEQYF	TGTGCCAGCAGCGGGTCCGGGACCCCCGAGCAGTACTTC
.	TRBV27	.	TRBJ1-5	CASSLGGFNQPQHF	TGTGCCAGCAGTTTAGGGGGTTTCAATCAGCCCCAGCATTTT
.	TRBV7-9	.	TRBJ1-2	CASSFGTGDYGYTF	TGTGCCAGCAGCTTCGGGACGGGGGACTATGGCTACACCTTC
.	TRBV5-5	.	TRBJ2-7	CASSLGRAAYEQYF	TGTGCCAGCAGCTTGGGCAGGGCCGCCTACGAGCAGTACTTC
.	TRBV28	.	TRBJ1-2	CASSLGRPYDGYTF	TGTGCCAGCAGCCTGGGACGGCCCTATGATGGCTACACCTTC
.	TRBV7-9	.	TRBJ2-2	CASSLDRLGELFF	TGTGCCAGCAGTCTCGACCGGCTCGGGGAGCTGTTTTTT
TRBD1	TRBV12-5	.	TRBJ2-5	CASGPSDRGETQYF	TGTGCTAGTGGTCCGTCCGACAGGGGCGAGACCCAGTACTTC
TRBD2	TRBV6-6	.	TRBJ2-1	CASRRLAGGTYNEQFF	TGTGCCAGCAGAAGACTAGCGGGGGGGACTTACAATGAGCAGTTCTTC
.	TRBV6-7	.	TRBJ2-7	CASSPSGENEQYF	TGTGCCAGCAGTCCGTCAGGAGAGAACGAGCAGTACTTC